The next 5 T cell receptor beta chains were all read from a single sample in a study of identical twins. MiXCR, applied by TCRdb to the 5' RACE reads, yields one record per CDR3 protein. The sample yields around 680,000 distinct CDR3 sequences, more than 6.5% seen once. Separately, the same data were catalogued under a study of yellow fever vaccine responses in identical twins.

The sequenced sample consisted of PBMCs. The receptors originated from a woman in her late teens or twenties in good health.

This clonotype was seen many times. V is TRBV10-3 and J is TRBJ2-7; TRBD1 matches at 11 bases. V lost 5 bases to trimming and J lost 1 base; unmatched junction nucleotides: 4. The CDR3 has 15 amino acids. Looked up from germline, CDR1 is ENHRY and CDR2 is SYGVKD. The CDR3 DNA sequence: TGTGCCATCAGTCCAGGACAGGGGGCATCCTACGAGCAGTACTTC. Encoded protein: CAISPGQGASYEQYF.

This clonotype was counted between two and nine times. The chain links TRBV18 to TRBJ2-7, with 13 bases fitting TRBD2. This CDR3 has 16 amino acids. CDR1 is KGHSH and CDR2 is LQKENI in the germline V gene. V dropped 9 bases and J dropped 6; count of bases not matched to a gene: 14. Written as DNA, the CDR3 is TGTGCCAGTTCGGGAGATCGGACTAGCGGGAGCAGCGAGCAGTACTTC. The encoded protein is CASSGDRTSGSSEQYF.

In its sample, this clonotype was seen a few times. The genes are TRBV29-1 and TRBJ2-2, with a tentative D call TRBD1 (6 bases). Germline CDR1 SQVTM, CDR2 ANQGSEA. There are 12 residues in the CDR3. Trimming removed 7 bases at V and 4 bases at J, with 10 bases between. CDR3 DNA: TGCAGCGCTATAGGGGGCACCGGGGAGCTGTTTTTT. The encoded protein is CSAIGGTGELFF.

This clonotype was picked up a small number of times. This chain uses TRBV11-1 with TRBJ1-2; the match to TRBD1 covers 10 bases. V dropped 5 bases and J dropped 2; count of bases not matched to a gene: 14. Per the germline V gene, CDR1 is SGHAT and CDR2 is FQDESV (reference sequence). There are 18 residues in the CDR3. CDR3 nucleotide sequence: TGTGCCAGCAGCCCCCTCCTCGGGACAGGGGCTTGGAACTATGGCTACACCTTC. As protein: CASSPLLGTGAWNYGYTF.

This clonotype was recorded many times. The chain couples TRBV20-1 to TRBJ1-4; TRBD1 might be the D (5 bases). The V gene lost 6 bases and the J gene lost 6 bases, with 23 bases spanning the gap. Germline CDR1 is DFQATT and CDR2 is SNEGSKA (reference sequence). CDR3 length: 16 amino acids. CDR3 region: CSATVANGREDEKLFF. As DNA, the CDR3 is TGCAGTGCCACAGTTGCCAATGGCAGGGAGGATGAAAAACTGTTTTTT.